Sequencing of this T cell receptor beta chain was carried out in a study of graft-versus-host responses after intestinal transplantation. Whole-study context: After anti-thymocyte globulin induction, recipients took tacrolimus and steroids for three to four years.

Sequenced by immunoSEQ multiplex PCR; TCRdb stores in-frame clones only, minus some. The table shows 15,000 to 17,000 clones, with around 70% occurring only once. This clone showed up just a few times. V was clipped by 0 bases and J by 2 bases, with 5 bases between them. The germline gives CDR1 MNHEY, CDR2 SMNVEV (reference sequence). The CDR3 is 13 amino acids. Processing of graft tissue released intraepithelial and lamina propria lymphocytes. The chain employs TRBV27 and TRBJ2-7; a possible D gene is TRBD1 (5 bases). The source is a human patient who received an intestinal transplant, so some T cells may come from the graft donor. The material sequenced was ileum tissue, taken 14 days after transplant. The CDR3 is CASSLSRAYEQYF. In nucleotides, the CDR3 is TGTGCCAGCAGTTTATCCAGGGCCTACGAGCAGTACTTC.